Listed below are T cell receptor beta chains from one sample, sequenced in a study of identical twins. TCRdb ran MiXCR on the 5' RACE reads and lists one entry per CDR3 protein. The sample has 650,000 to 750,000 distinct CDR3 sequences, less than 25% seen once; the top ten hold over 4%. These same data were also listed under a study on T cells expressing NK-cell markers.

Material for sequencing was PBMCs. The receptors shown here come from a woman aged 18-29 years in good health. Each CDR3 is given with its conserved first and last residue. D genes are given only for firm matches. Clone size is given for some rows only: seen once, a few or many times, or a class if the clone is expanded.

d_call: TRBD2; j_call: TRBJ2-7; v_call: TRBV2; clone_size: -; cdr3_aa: CASGFTSGGYEQYF; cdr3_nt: TGTGCCAGCGGATTTACTAGCGGAGGGTACGAGCAGTACTTC
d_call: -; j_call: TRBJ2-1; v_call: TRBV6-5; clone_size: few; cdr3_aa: CASSHREGVYNEQFF; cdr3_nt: TGTGCCAGCAGTCACAGGGAGGGGGTATACAATGAGCAGTTCTTC
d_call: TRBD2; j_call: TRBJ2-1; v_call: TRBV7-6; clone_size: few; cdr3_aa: CASSLALASGRATEQFF; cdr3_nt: TGTGCCAGCAGCTTAGCGCTGGCTAGCGGGAGGGCCACTGAGCAGTTCTTC
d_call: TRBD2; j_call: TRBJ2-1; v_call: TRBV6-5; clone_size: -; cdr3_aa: CASSSRGAGVRNEQFF; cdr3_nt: TGTGCCAGCAGTTCCCGGGGAGCGGGGGTCAGGAATGAGCAGTTCTTC
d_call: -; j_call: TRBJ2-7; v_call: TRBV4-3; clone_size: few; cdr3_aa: CASSQDLHSGQRYEQYF; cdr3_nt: TGCGCCAGCAGCCAAGACCTTCATAGCGGACAGAGATACGAGCAGTACTTC
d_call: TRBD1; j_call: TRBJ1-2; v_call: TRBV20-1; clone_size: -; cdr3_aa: CSASRDSSHYGYTF; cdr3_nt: TGCAGTGCTAGCCGGGACAGCTCACACTATGGCTACACCTTC
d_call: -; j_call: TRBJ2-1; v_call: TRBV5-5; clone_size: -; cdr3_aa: CASSYSGLSGNEQFF; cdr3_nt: TGTGCCAGCAGCTACTCAGGGCTCTCCGGCAATGAGCAGTTCTTC
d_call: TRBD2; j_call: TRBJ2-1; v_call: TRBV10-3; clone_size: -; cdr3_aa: CAISSGLAGGRNSYNEQFF; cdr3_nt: TGTGCCATCAGTTCTGGACTAGCGGGGGGGCGAAACAGCTACAATGAGCAGTTCTTC
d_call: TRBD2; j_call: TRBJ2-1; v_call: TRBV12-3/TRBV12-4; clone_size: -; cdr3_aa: CASTPLGRGGTYNEQFF; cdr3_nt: TGTGCCAGCACACCCCTGGGGCGGGGGGGGACCTACAATGAGCAGTTCTTC
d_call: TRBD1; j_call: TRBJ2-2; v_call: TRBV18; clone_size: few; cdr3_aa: CASSPEWDRDRGELFF; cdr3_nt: TGTGCCAGCTCACCCGAGTGGGACAGGGATCGCGGGGAGCTGTTTTTT
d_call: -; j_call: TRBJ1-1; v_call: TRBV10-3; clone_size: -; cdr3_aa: CAITGQMNTEAFF; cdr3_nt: TGTGCCATCACTGGACAGATGAACACTGAAGCTTTCTTT
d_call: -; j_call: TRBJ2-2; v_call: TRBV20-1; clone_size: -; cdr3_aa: CSAPGQSAGELFF; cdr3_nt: TGCAGTGCCCCCGGACAGTCAGCCGGGGAGCTGTTTTTT
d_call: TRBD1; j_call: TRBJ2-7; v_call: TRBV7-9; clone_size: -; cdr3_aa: CASSLATGGYEQYF; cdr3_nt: TGTGCCAGCAGCTTAGCAACAGGGGGGTACGAGCAGTACTTC
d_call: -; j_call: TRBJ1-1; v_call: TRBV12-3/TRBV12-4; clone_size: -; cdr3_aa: CASSFRGLDTEAFF; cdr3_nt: TGTGCCAGCAGTTTCAGGGGTTTGGACACTGAAGCTTTCTTT
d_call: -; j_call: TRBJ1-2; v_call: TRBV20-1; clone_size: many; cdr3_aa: CSARAGAKHGYTF; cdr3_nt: TGCAGTGCTAGGGCAGGGGCGAAGCATGGCTACACCTTC
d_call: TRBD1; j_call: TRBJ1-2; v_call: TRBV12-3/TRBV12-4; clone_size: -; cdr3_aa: CASSSGQGPAGYTF; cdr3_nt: TGTGCCAGCAGTTCCGGACAGGGACCTGCTGGCTACACCTTC
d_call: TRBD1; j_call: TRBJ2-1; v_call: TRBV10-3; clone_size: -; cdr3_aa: CAISDSQGADGEQFF; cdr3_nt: TGTGCCATCAGTGATTCTCAGGGGGCTGATGGTGAGCAGTTCTTC
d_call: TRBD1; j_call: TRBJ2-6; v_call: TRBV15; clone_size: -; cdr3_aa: CATSRRVWTGQGDSGANVLTF; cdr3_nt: TGTGCCACCAGCAGAAGAGTTTGGACAGGTCAGGGTGACTCTGGGGCCAACGTCCTGACTTTC
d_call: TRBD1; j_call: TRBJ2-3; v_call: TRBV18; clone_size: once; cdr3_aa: CASSPPRRQGGTDTQYF; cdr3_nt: TGTGCCAGCTCACCACCGAGGCGACAGGGAGGCACAGATACGCAGTATTTT
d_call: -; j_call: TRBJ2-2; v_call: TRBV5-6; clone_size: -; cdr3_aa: CASSFRVRTGELFF; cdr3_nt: TGTGCCAGCAGCTTCAGGGTTAGGACCGGGGAGCTGTTTTTT
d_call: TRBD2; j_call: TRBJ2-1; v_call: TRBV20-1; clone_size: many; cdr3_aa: CSARVTSGFSTEQFF; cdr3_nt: TGCAGTGCTAGGGTGACTAGCGGGTTCAGCACTGAGCAGTTCTTC
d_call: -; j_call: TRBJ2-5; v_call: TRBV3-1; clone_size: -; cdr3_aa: CASRLSGGRETQYF; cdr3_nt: TGTGCCAGCAGGCTTAGCGGAGGGAGGGAGACCCAGTACTTC
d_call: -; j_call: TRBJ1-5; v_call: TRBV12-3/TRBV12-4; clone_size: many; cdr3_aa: CASSIKQGWGNQPQHF; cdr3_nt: TGTGCCAGCAGCATTAAACAGGGCTGGGGCAATCAGCCCCAGCATTTT
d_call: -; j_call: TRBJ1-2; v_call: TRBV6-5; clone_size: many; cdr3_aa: CASSWGSGYTF; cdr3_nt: TGTGCCAGCAGTTGGGGTAGTGGCTACACCTTC
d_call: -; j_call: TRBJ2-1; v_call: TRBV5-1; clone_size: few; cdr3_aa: CASRRTLGLSSYNEQFF; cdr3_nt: TGCGCCAGCCGAAGAACACTAGGCCTGAGCTCCTACAATGAGCAGTTCTTC
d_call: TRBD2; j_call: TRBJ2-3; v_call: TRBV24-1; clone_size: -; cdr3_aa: CATSDFSSGTDTQYF; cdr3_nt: TGTGCCACCAGTGATTTCAGTAGCGGGACAGATACGCAGTATTTT
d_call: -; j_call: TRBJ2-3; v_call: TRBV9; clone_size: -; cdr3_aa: CASSVAGAGDTQYF; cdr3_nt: TGTGCCAGCAGCGTAGCTGGAGCAGGGGATACGCAGTATTTT
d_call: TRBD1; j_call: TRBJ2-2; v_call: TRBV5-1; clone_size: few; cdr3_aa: CASSGQGDGELFF; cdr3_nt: TGCGCCAGCAGTGGACAGGGTGACGGGGAGCTGTTTTTT
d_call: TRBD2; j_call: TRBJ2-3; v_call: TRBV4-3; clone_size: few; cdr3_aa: CASSQRLAGRTDTQYF; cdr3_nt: TGCGCCAGCAGCCAGCGACTAGCGGGACGCACAGATACGCAGTATTTT
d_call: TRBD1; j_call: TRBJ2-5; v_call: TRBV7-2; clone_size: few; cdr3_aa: CASSFPGQRQETQYF; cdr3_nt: TGTGCCAGCAGCTTTCCGGGACAGAGACAAGAGACCCAGTACTTC
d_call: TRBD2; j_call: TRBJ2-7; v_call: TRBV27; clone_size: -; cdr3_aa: CASKIAGGSYEQYF; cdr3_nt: TGTGCCAGTAAAATAGCGGGAGGGTCCTACGAGCAGTACTTC
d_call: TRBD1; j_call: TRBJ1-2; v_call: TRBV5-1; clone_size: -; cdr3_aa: CASSYHRGGYTF; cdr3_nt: TGCGCCAGCAGCTATCACAGGGGTGGCTACACCTTC
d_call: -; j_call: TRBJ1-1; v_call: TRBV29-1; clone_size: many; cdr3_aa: CSVEGSGQKAFF; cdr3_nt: TGCAGCGTTGAAGGATCGGGACAAAAAGCTTTCTTT
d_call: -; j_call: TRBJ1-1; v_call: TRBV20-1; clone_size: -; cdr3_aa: CSASRHNTEAFF; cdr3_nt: TGCAGTGCTAGTCGACACAACACTGAAGCTTTCTTT
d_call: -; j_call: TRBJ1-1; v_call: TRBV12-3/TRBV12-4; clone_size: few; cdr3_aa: CASSLRNRPTEAFF; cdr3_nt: TGTGCCAGCAGTTTGAGAAACAGGCCCACTGAAGCTTTCTTT